These 21 T cell receptor beta chains were sequenced from one sample in a study of blood T cell repertoires in COVID-19 (dated by TCRdb to 2018 to 2021). Library construction relied on the immunoSEQ multiplex PCR assay. As stored in TCRdb, this immuneACCESS dataset retains in-frame rearrangements with V and J assigned. A fraction of the clones does not appear; measured against another copy, unresolved V genes explain less than half of the discrepancy, and the remainder lacks a known reason. The sample includes more than 150,000 clones, with about 86% observed a single time. The ten largest clones take up roughly 7% of the sample. Material: peripheral blood. The receptors derive from a man over 45 with active or convalescent COVID-19.

The chain uses TRBV7-2 and TRBJ2-3; TRBD2 agrees at 7 bases. This CDR3 has 17 residues. J was trimmed by 2 bases and V by 1 base; bases with no gene match: 9. Looked up from germline, CDR1 is SGHTA and CDR2 is FQGNSA. The CDR3 is CASSLEGASGYTDTQYF. CDR3 nucleotide sequence: TGTGCCAGCAGCTTAGAAGGGGCTAGCGGCTACACAGATACGCAGTATTTT.

This clone was seen a handful of times. The V and J genes are TRBV7-3 and TRBJ2-3, with a possible D match to TRBD2 (7 bases). The CDR3 contains 14 residues. Trimming cost V 6 bases and J 2 bases, with 12 bases left between them. The germline gives CDR1 SGHTA, CDR2 FQGTGA. CDR3 nucleotides: TGTGCCAGCAGTTTAGGGGGGGCCACAGATACGCAGTATTTT. Its protein product is CASSLGGATDTQYF.

This clone has more than one count but fewer than ten. V gene TRBV9 combines with J gene TRBJ2-5, with 12 bases that match TRBD2. Germline V gives CDR1 SGDLS, CDR2 YYNGEE. Unmatched junction bases numbered 11, after V lost 0 bases and J lost 5 bases. This CDR3 spans 18 amino acids. This CDR3 is CASSVGGLAGGPTETQYF. The CDR3 bases are TGTGCCAGCAGCGTAGGAGGCCTAGCGGGAGGGCCCACGGAGACCCAGTACTTC.

This clone was recorded a few times. This rearrangement joins TRBV6-5 to TRBJ1-1, with no clear D. This CDR3 spans 13 amino acids. Looked up from germline, CDR1 is MNHEY and CDR2 is SVGAGI. Trimming left V 2 bases short and J 9 bases short, with 13 bases between. For the CDR3, the DNA is TGTGCCAGCAGTTACATGACGGGAAACCAAGCTTTCTTT. Protein: CASSYMTGNQAFF.

V usage is TRBV7-8 and J usage is TRBJ1-1, with 8 positions matching TRBD1. The CDR3 sequence is 11 residues long. After removal of 5 bases from V and 10 bases from J, the junction contained 3 bases not matched to a gene. The germline gives CDR1 SGHVS, CDR2 FQNEAQ. The CDR3 coding sequence is TGTGCCAGCAGCCAACAGGGGGGAGCTTTCTTT. Protein product: CASSQQGGAFF.

The rearrangement links TRBV7-2 to TRBJ2-7; possible D gene TRBD2, 6 bases. The CDR3 runs 15 residues. CDR1 is SGHTA, CDR2 FQGNSA, per germline. V was pared by 5 bases and J by 3 bases, with 17 bases between. This chain's CDR3 is CASSISLAWSYEQYF. The CDR3 nucleotides are TGTGCCAGCAGCATATCGCTAGCGTGGAGCTACGAGCAGTACTTC.

In the case of this clone: The junction does not match germline at one end; this may be a read error. The chain joins TRBV5-1 to TRBJ2-2, with 7 bases identical to TRBD1. The CDR3 extends over 15 amino acids. CDR1 SGHRS and CDR2 YFSETQ come from the germline V gene. The CDR3 is CASSLGQGDTGELFF. CDR3 nucleotide sequence: TGCGCCAGCAGCTTGGGACAGGGAGACACCGGAGAGCTGTTTTTT.

This chain connects TRBV6-5 to TRBJ1-2; D perhaps matches TRBD1 (5 bases). V gave up 0 bases and J gave up 5 bases, with 13 bases separating them. CDR3 length: 15 amino acids. Germline CDR1 reads MNHEY; CDR2 reads SVGAGI. The CDR3: CASSYSQGEPYGYTF. As DNA, the CDR3 is TGTGCCAGCAGTTACTCCCAGGGTGAACCTTATGGCTACACCTTC.

This chain links TRBV19 with TRBJ1-4; TRBD1 aligns across 7 bases. This CDR3 region has 16 residues. Germline V gene data show CDR1 as LNHDA and CDR2 as SQIVND (reference sequence). Trimming cost V 5 bases and J 7 bases; bases outside gene matches: 13. Here the CDR3 reads CASSDQDRDATEKLFF. Here the CDR3 DNA reads TGTGCCAGTAGTGACCAAGACAGGGATGCGACTGAAAAACTGTTTTTT.

The rearrangement links TRBV18 to TRBJ2-1, with TRBD2 matching 10 bases. Trimming removed 5 bases from V and 5 bases from J; junction bases left unmatched: 6. CDR1 KGHSH and CDR2 LQKENI come from the germline V gene. The CDR3 has 15 amino acids. DNA for the CDR3: TGTGCCAGCTCATCCCAGCGGGGGGGCCACAATGAGCAGTTCTTC. This translates into CASSSQRGGHNEQFF.

The J gene is TRBJ1-3, the V gene TRBV19, with 7 bases aligning to TRBD1. There are 15 residues in the CDR3. Germline V gene sequence: CDR1 LNHDA, CDR2 SQIVND (reference sequence). The V gene end was trimmed by 5 bases and the J gene end by 0 bases; junction bases not matched to a gene: 4. The CDR3 DNA reads as TGTGCCAGTAGTCCGGGACAGTTCTCTGGAAACACCATATATTTT. Its protein product is CASSPGQFSGNTIYF.

The CDR3 region is CASSPGQPSYEQYF. The CDR3 DNA reads as TGTGCCAGCAGCCCGGGACAACCCTCCTACGAGCAGTACTTC. The chain has TRBV9 and TRBJ2-7; weak D call: TRBD1 (6 bases). CDR3 length equals 14 residues. Trimming took off 4 bases at V and 0 bases at J, with 11 bases between the two ends. CDR1 is SGDLS, CDR2 YYNGEE, per germline.

V gene TRBV3-1 (or the pseudogene TRBV3-2) combines with J gene TRBJ2-3, with TRBD2 matching 10 bases. The CDR3 totals 16 residues. Germline V gene sequence: CDR1 LGHDT, CDR2 YNNKEL (reference sequence). The trim removed 4 bases at V and 5 bases at J, leaving 9 bases unmatched. DNA of the CDR3: TGTGCCAGCAGCCTAGCGGGAGGAGCGGAGGTAGATACGCAGTATTTT. Its translation: CASSLAGGAEVDTQYF.

The chain employs TRBV19 and TRBJ1-5; D is perhaps TRBD1 (5 bases). From germline, CDR1 is LNHDA and CDR2 SQIVND (reference sequence). V dropped 4 bases and J dropped 8 bases, with 15 bases sitting between them. The CDR3 sequence is 14 residues long. CDR3 sequence (DNA): TGTGCCAGTAGTACGAGTACAGGCCGGGAGCCCCAGCATTTT. Protein: CASSTSTGREPQHF.

The chain carries TRBV6-5 and TRBJ1-4; possibly TRBD1 for D (6 bases). The CDR3 length is 15 residues. Germline CDR1 MNHEY, CDR2 SVGAGI. Trimming stripped 6 bases from V and 7 bases from J, with 18 bases between. CDR3 region: CASRRRQDSFEKLFF. CDR3 in DNA: TGTGCCAGCAGGCGTCGACAGGACTCTTTTGAAAAACTGTTTTTT.

The rearrangement links TRBV13 to TRBJ2-7; TRBD2 matches at 9 bases. J gave up 2 bases and V 5 bases, and 7 bases lay outside the gene matches. The CDR3 spans 15 residues. Per germline, CDR1 PRHDT and CDR2 FYEKMQ (reference sequence). The CDR3 protein is CASSLSGSLTYEQYF. The CDR3 DNA reads as TGTGCCAGCAGCCTTAGCGGGAGCTTGACCTACGAGCAGTACTTC.

This sequence joins TRBV6-4 and TRBJ2-1; 9 bases fit TRBD1. CDR1 MRHNA and CDR2 SNTAGT come from the germline V gene. J lost 3 bases, V lost 6 bases, and 9 bases had no gene match. The length of the CDR3 is 16 residues. In nucleotides, the CDR3 is TGTGCCAGCAGCAACCGAGGGACAGGGAGCTACAATGAGCAGTTCTTC. This sequence encodes CASSNRGTGSYNEQFF.

The chain combines TRBV2 with TRBJ1-3; 9 bases are shared with TRBD1. The CDR3 length is 15 residues. With 2 bases clipped from V and 3 bases from J, the junction kept 2 bases outside the gene matches. Germline CDR1 is SNHLY and CDR2 is FYNNEI. CDR3 protein: CASSEMTGGGNTIYF. CDR3 bases: TGTGCCAGCAGTGAAATGACAGGGGGTGGAAACACCATATATTTT.

This clone is a singleton in its sample. The chain joins TRBV10-3 to TRBJ2-3; D might be TRBD2 (6 bases). The CDR3 consists of 15 residues. Deletions cut 3 bases from V and 0 bases from J, with 10 bases between. The germline gives CDR1 ENHRY, CDR2 SYGVKD. DNA of the CDR3: TGTGCCATCAGTGAAACGGGAGCTAGCACAGATACGCAGTATTTT. Protein sequence: CAISETGASTDTQYF.

This clone was counted only a few times. This chain joins TRBV19 and TRBJ2-2; D perhaps matches TRBD2 (6 bases). Trimming cost V 7 bases and J 6 bases, with 18 bases left between them. Germline CDR1 LNHDA, CDR2 SQIVND (reference sequence). The CDR3 sequence is 15 residues long. CDR3 in amino acids: CASTTPPRESGELFF. The DNA for the CDR3 is TGTGCCAGTACCACCCCTCCACGGGAGTCCGGGGAGCTGTTTTTT. Full variable domain (remainder filled in from reference TRBV19 and TRBJ2-2): DGGITQSPKYLFRKEGQNVTLSCEQNLNHDAMYWYRQDPGQGLRLIYYSQIVNDFQKGDIAEGYSVSREKKESFPLTVTSAQKNPTAFYLCASTTPPRESGELFFGEGSRLTVL.

The CDR3 is CATSAGTARGQPQHF. The CDR3 DNA is TGTGCCACCAGTGCCGGGACAGCGAGGGGTCAGCCCCAGCATTTT. V and J are TRBV24-1 and TRBJ1-5, with 7 bases lining up with TRBD1. This CDR3 comprises 15 residues. CDR1 and CDR2 (germline): KGHDR, SFDVKD. Germline trimming cut 5 bases from V and 6 bases from J; bases unmatched to any gene: 9.